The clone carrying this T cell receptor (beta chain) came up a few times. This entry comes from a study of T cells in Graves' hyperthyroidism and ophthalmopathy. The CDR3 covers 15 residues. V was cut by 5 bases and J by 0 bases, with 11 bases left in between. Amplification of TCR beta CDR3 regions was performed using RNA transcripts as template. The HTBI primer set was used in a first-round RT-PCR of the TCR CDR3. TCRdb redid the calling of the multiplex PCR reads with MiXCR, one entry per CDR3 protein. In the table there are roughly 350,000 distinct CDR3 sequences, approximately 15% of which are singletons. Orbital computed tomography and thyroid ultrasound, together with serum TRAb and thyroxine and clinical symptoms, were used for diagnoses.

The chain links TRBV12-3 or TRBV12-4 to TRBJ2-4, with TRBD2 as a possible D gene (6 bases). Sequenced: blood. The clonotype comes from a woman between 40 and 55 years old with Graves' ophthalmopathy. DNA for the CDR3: TGTGCCAGCAGTCGCGGGACTTTAGCCAAAAACATTCAGTACTTC. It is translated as CASSRGTLAKNIQYF.